Here is one T cell receptor (beta chain) with its context. Its target is not known. This CDR3 contains 14 residues. V was shortened by 1 base and J by 5 bases, with 11 bases between the two germline ends. The germline CDR1 and CDR2 sequences are SEHNR and FQNEAQ (reference sequence). One entry per CDR3 protein, called by TCRdb with MiXCR from the reads. The sample records 300,000 to 400,000 distinct CDR3 sequences, roughly 25% being singletons. These data belong to a study of T cell repertoires in cytomegalovirus infection. Study at large: Epitope selection comprised recently identified HLA-C-restricted CMV epitopes and well-studied HLA-B-restricted CMV epitopes. It was the public TCR beta signatures that indicated both CMV infection and matching HLA type. Regarding the study as a whole: Adding up the frequency of public TCR beta families identified people who carried CMV plus the relevant HLA. Across the ex vivo response, the dominant clonotypes were HLA-C-restricted CMV-specific TCR beta clonotypes.

The TCR sequence derives from a human donor in good health (CMV status not recorded). Some clones in this sample may be carry-over from other donors' samples. This material consisted of cultured PBMCs, taken from culture after CMV antigen stimulation. The genes are TRBV7-9 and TRBJ2-5; tentatively, D is TRBD1 (6 bases). CDR3 DNA sequence: TGTGCCAGCAGCTTAGTAACAGGGATGGAGACCCAGTACTTC. This codes for CASSLVTGMETQYF.